The rows below give T cell receptor beta chains drawn from one sample of a study of blood T cell repertoires in COVID-19. This table comes from immunoSEQ multiplex PCR, and its TCRdb copy is limited to in-frame clones, with some not included. The sample includes some 220,000 clones, roughly 86% of them seen just once. The sequenced sample consisted of peripheral blood. These receptors came from a man between 50 and 59 years old with acute or convalescent COVID-19. Both conserved end residues are part of each CDR3. A D gene is named only where the DNA matches it firmly. For some rows the clone size is stated as once, few or many, or as a class when expanded; others skip it.

>TRBJ1-3|-|TRBV7-3|-
CASSSTRGDTIYF
TGTGCCAGCAGCTCAACCCGGGGGGACACCATATATTTT
>TRBJ2-1|-|TRBV27|-
CASSSLQDEQFF
TGTGCCAGCAGTTCTCTACAGGATGAGCAGTTCTTC
>TRBJ2-1|once|TRBV7-7|-
CASSLSGPASYNEQFF
TGTGCTAGCAGCTTGAGCGGACCAGCCTCCTACAATGAGCAGTTCTTC
>TRBJ2-7|once|TRBV19|TRBD2
CASTPSGDLYEQYF
TGTGCCAGTACCCCCAGCGGGGACTTGTACGAGCAGTACTTC
>TRBJ1-5|-|TRBV7-9|-
CASSLGGLGPQHF
TGTGCCAGCAGCTTAGGGGGCCTAGGGCCCCAGCATTTT
>TRBJ1-1|-|TRBV5-4|-
CASSLARGGTEAFF
TGTGCCAGCAGCTTGGCGCGGGGGGGAACTGAAGCTTTCTTT
>TRBJ1-3|-|TRBV19|TRBD1
CASSLDRVTGNTIYF
TGTGCCAGTAGTCTGGACAGGGTCACTGGAAACACCATATATTTT
>TRBJ2-3|few|TRBV12-1|-
CASSEEGGPGDTQYF
TGTGCCAGCAGCGAAGAGGGAGGCCCTGGAGATACGCAGTATTTT
>TRBJ1-4|-|TRBV2|-
CASRGTEIGFEKLFF
TGTGCCAGCAGGGGGACTGAAATTGGGTTTGAAAAACTGTTTTTT
>TRBJ2-2|-|TRBV14|TRBD2
CASSRSGGNTGELFF
TGTGCCAGCAGCCGGAGCGGGGGTAACACCGGGGAGCTGTTTTTT
>TRBJ1-1|-|TRBV7-3|-
CASSLLRRVGENTEAFF
TGTGCCAGCAGCTTATTAAGGAGAGTCGGCGAGAACACTGAAGCTTTCTTT
>TRBJ1-5|-|TRBV28|-
CASNLGGLPQHF
TGTGCCAGCAACTTAGGGGGTTTGCCCCAGCATTTT
>TRBJ1-6|-|TRBV2|-
CASRRGGHSPLHF
TGTGCCAGCAGAAGGGGGGGGCATTCACCCCTCCACTTT
>TRBJ2-2|-|TRBV3-1/TRBV3-2|TRBD2
CASSQGEGVSTGELFF
TGTGCCAGCAGCCAAGGGGAGGGAGTTTCCACCGGGGAGCTGTTTTTT
>TRBJ2-2|-|TRBV3-1/TRBV3-2|-
CASSQDREAGELFF
TGTGCCAGCAGCCAAGATAGGGAGGCCGGGGAGCTGTTTTTT
>TRBJ2-5|once|TRBV3-1/TRBV3-2|TRBD2
CASSQLSGRAGETQYF
TGTGCCAGCAGCCAGCTTAGCGGGAGGGCCGGGGAGACCCAGTACTTC
>TRBJ2-5|-|TRBV24-1|-
CATSDAGPQETQYF
TGTGCCACCAGTGACGCAGGTCCACAAGAGACCCAGTACTTC
>TRBJ1-1|-|TRBV19|TRBD1
CASSNRGPNTEAFF
TGTGCCAGTAGTAACAGGGGGCCGAACACTGAAGCTTTCTTT
>TRBJ1-5|-|TRBV6-5|-
CASRGQGGGNQPQHF
TGTGCCAGCAGGGGGCAGGGTGGAGGCAATCAGCCCCAGCATTTT
>TRBJ2-1|once|TRBV7-7|-
CASSLGSSSYNEQFF
TGTGCTAGCAGCTTAGGTAGCAGCTCCTACAATGAGCAGTTCTTC
>TRBJ2-1|once|TRBV9|TRBD1
CARSGGGTGGFNEQFF
TGTGCCCGCAGCGGTGGGGGGACAGGGGGCTTCAATGAGCAGTTCTTC
>TRBJ2-7|-|TRBV19|TRBD1
CASSIGDRGSSYEQYF
TGTGCCAGTAGTATAGGGGACAGGGGCAGCTCCTACGAGCAGTACTTC
>TRBJ1-5|-|TRBV27|TRBD1
CASSTRQGMSNQPQHF
TGTGCCAGCAGTACCCGACAGGGGATGAGCAATCAGCCCCAGCATTTT
>TRBJ1-3|few|TRBV15|-
CATSKGHTGNTIYF
TGTGCCACCAGCAAGGGACACACTGGAAACACCATATATTTT
>TRBJ2-2|few|TRBV7-3|TRBD1
CASSSTGQGAGELFF
TGTGCCAGCAGCTCAACGGGACAGGGGGCCGGGGAGCTGTTTTTT
>TRBJ2-1|once|TRBV5-4|-
CASSLGGSQPDNEQFF
TGTGCCAGCAGCTTGGGAGGTTCCCAACCCGACAATGAGCAGTTCTTC
>TRBJ1-2|-|TRBV15|-
CATSRGRQGYGYTF
TGTGCCACCAGCAGAGGGCGTCAGGGGTATGGCTACACCTTC
>TRBJ2-4|-|TRBV30|TRBD2
CAWSGGTSGRGASAKNIQYF
TGTGCCTGGAGTGGAGGGACTAGCGGGAGAGGGGCCTCAGCCAAAAACATTCAGTACTTC
>TRBJ1-5|-|TRBV4-1|TRBD1
CASSQDETGWNQPQHF
TGCGCCAGCAGCCAAGATGAGACAGGGTGGAATCAGCCCCAGCATTTT
>TRBJ2-3|-|TRBV24-1|-
CATSEPQGTSTDTQYF
TGTGCCACCAGTGAACCACAGGGGACTAGCACAGATACGCAGTATTTT
>TRBJ1-1|-|TRBV30|-
CAWDSYTEAFF
TGTGCCTGGGATTCCTACACTGAAGCTTTCTTT
>TRBJ2-7|-|TRBV4-1|TRBD1
CASSQSTGGSYEQYF
TGCGCCAGCAGCCAATCAACAGGGGGCTCCTACGAGCAGTACTTC
>TRBJ1-2|-|TRBV2|-
CASSSSTVNYGYTF
TGTGCCAGCAGTAGCTCTACAGTCAACTATGGCTACACCTTC
>TRBJ2-2|few|TRBV7-8|-
CASSLVVPLNTGELFF
TGTGCCAGCAGCTTAGTTGTCCCTCTGAACACCGGGGAGCTGTTTTTT
>TRBJ2-7|-|TRBV2|-
CASSELSGTLYEQYF
TGTGCCAGCAGTGAATTGAGTGGGACTCTATACGAGCAGTACTTC
>TRBJ1-1|-|TRBV12-3/TRBV12-4|-
CASRREGGVAFF
TGTGCCAGCAGGCGAGAGGGAGGAGTAGCTTTCTTT
>TRBJ1-1|-|TRBV5-1|-
CASSLGPQASEAFF
TGCGCCAGCAGCTTGGGGCCCCAGGCGTCTGAAGCTTTCTTT
>TRBJ2-1|-|TRBV11-3|TRBD2
CASSSLAGGLGEQFF
TGTGCCAGCAGCTCCCTAGCGGGGGGGCTAGGTGAGCAGTTCTTC
>TRBJ2-5|-|TRBV9|TRBD1
CASSVEDRGPETQYF
TGTGCCAGCAGCGTAGAGGACAGGGGCCCGGAGACCCAGTACTTC
>TRBJ2-6|few|TRBV10-3|TRBD1
CAISESDREVSGANVLTF
TGTGCCATCAGTGAGTCGGACAGGGAGGTTTCTGGGGCCAACGTCCTGACTTTC
>TRBJ2-2|-|TRBV6-4|-
CASSEQENTGELFF
TGTGCCAGCAGTGAACAGGAGAACACCGGGGAGCTGTTTTTT
>TRBJ2-3|-|TRBV14|-
CASSRTVQGATDTQYF
TGTGCCAGCAGCCGTACGGTACAGGGAGCTACAGATACGCAGTATTTT
>TRBJ1-2|-|TRBV13|TRBD1
CASSNNVAGGSYDYGYTF
TGTGCCAGCAGCAATAACGTAGCAGGGGGCTCGTATGACTATGGCTACACCTTC
>TRBJ2-2|-|TRBV5-4|TRBD2
CASSLGLADTGELFF
TGTGCCAGCAGCTTGGGACTAGCGGACACCGGGGAGCTGTTTTTT
>TRBJ2-1|once|TRBV6-6|TRBD2
CASTETGLADNEQFF
TGTGCCAGCACCGAAACTGGGCTAGCGGACAATGAGCAGTTCTTC
>TRBJ1-5|-|TRBV7-8|-
CASSSVYQGNQPQHF
TGTGCCAGCAGCTCCGTGTATCAGGGGAATCAGCCCCAGCATTTT
>TRBJ1-5|-|TRBV11-3|-
CASSLDLGGPQHF
TGTGCCAGCAGCTTAGATCTCGGCGGGCCCCAGCATTTT